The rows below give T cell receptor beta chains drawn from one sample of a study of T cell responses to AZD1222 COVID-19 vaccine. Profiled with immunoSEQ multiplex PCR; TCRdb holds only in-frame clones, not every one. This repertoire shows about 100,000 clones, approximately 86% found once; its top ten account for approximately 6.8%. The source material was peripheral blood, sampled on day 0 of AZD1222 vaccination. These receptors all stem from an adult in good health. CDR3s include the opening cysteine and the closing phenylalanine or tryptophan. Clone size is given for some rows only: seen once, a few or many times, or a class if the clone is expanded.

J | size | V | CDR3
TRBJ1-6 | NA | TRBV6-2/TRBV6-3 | CASSYSQGANSPLHF
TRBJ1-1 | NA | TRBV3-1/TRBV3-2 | CASSHATNEAFF
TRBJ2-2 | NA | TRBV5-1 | CASSFGTGGLGELFF
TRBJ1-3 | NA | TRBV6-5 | CASSYTPGWDTIYF
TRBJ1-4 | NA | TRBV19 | CATRQSIANEKLFF
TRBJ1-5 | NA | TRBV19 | CASRRTGEDQPQHF
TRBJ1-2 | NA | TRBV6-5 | CASSYSRGSGYTF
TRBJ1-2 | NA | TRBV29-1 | CSVEAPGGVMDGYTF
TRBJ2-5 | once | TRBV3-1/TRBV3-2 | CASSIAGGEETQYF
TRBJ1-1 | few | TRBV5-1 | CASSLGSMTEAFF
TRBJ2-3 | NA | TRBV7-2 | CASSFGGVDTQYF
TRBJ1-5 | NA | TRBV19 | CASSTGTGNNQPQHF
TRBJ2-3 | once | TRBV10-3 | CAIGLAADTQYF
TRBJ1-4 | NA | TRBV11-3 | CASSSNLQGRSGKLFF
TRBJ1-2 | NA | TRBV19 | CASSTPLAANYGYTF
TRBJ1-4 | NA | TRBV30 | CAWADTLNEKLFF
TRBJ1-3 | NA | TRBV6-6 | CASSYEGVSGNTIYF
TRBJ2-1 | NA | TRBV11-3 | CASSYPGLASNEQFF
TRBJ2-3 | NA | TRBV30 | CAWSVHPGEADTQYF
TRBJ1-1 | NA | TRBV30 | CAWSTGQTEAFF
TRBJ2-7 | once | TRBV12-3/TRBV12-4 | CASSLFGQGLYF
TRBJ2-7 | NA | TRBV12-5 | CASGSGSRYEQYF
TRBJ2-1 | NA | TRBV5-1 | CASSLAVAGKGGEQFF
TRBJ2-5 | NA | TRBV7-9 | CASSLESETQYF
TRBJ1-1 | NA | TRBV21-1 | CAPIRDRAWSWTEAFF
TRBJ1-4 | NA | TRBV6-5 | CASKDRALGKLFF
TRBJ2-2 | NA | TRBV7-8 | CASSSYRVRGELFF
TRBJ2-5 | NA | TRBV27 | CASSMRDSLQETQYF
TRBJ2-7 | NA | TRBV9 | CASSVRDSGTTVSYEQYF
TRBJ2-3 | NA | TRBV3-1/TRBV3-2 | CASSQVSGRTDTQYF
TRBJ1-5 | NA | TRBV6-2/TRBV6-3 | CASSYSPGTGGSNSNQPQHF
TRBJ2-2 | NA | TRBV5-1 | CASSLQGTTGELFF
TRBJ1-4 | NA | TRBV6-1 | CASSKDNRGLDEKLFF
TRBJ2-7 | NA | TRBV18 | CASSPPTGSRYEQYF
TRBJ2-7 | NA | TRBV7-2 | CASSPPGTGSYEQYF
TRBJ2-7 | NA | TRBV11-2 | CASSPRQGNYEQYF
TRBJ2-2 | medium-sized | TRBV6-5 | CASSYFQGTGELFF
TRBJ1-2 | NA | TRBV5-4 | CASSLKVFVGAIYGYTF
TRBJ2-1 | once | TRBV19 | CASSMGTRGYNEQFF
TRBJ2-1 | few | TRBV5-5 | CASSLVGTSNNEQFF